This T cell receptor (beta chain) was sequenced for a study of Ad26.COV2.S vaccination and SARS-CoV-2 variants (dated by TCRdb to the early 2020s). Regarding the complete study: Vaccine-arm donors came from COV1001, a multicentre, randomized, double-blind, placebo-controlled phase I-IIa trial of Ad26.COV2.S in healthy adults. Ad26.COV2.S was given intramuscularly at 5x10^10 or 1x10^11 viral particles, as a single shot or as two shots 56 days apart. Trial participants were randomized into five groups of five: low-dose or high-dose Ad26.COV2.S given once or twice, or placebo on both occasions. Throughout the experiments and outcome assessment, investigators stayed blinded to trial group allocation. TCRbeta repertoire sequencing was used to assess the specificity and breadth of SARS-CoV-2-reactive T cell receptors after Ad26.COV2.S vaccination. The TCR-sequenced set comprised around 30 samples: around 20 Ad26.COV2.S vaccine recipients, 5 placebo recipients and 8 SARS-CoV-2 convalescent individuals. Overall study outcomes, separate from this receptor: After vaccination, spike-specific CD8+ and CD4+ T cell responses were reported to show substantial breadth. The authors noted that total T cell responses may have been underestimated by the TCR breadth and depth analyses. Spike-specific TCR breadth was higher in Ad26.COV2.S recipients than in placebo recipients (P = 0.0014). Comparing responses between vaccine doses or regimens was not something the study was powered to do. Comparable non-spike TCR breadth was observed between vaccine and placebo recipients, consistent with only spike being contained in the vaccine.

As concerns this clone: The target of this receptor is not known. No clone much larger than this one lies a single base away; base qualities are absent. Different DNA sequences within this sample yield the same CDR3.

The treatment or condition tag for this specimen amounts to: 15 to 20 received Ad26.COV2.S at low or high dose, single or two shots; roughly 5 received placebo; per-sample allocation not given. For vaccine and placebo recipients, repertoires were sequenced using samples collected on day 63 after the first injection. In Cohort 1b, some 25 adults aged 18-55 years were enrolled at a single site in Boston, USA, between 29 July and 7 August 2020. As a vaccine, Ad26.COV2.S was a replication-incompetent adenovirus type 26 vector that expressed a prefusion-stabilized SARS-CoV-2 spike protein derived from the original Wuhan strain. The immunoSEQ Assay was the method used to sequence TCRbeta CDR3 regions. After extraction, genomic DNA underwent amplification by bias-controlled multiplex PCR, followed by high-throughput sequencing. Turning to the authors' computational methods: To quantify the absolute abundance of every unique TCRbeta CDR3 region, sequences were collapsed and filtered. T cell fraction was estimated by normalizing TCRbeta template counts to usable DNA, which was measured by amplifying reference genes present in all nucleated cells. Repertoire TCRs were annotated as SARS-CoV-2-specific by exact matching of V gene, CDR3 amino acid sequence and J gene to a known reactive TCR set. The reference SARS-CoV-2 TCR set was obtained from MIRA and was filtered for enrichment in COVID-19-positive ImmuneCODE repertoires, whereby public or cross-reactive TCRs were removed. Using the MIRA antigens, annotated TCRs were further analysed by specific ORF or by position within an ORF. Breadth was defined as annotated unique rearrangements over total unique productive rearrangements; depth was the summed frequency of those rearrangements. Two-sided Wilcoxon rank-sum tests were applied when comparing TCR breadth between groups. What TCRdb holds here is the immuneACCESS table cut down to in-frame rearrangements. Part of the clones is not present; checked against another copy, under half of the missing clones reflect an unresolved V gene, and the others are unexplained. V and J calls and clone size are given by that table; D and trimming were obtained from the DNA. This sample comprises hundreds of thousands of clones, around 90% of them detected only once. Approximately 1.5% of the sample comes from the top ten.

The specimen comprised peripheral blood, sampled in a trial of Ad26.COV2.S vaccine versus placebo. The TCR originated in a person aged 18 to 65 who received the Ad26.COV2.S COVID-19 vaccine or a placebo.

CDR3 reads: CSAPRAEAFF. The bases are TGCAGTGCCCCACGGGCTGAAGCTTTCTTT. Recombination joined TRBV20-1 with TRBJ1-1, with the D gene not confidently named. Reading from cysteine to phenylalanine, the CDR3 counts 10 amino acids. The entry retains the CDR3 DNA only, 30 bases that are in frame from base 1. V loses 6 bases, J loses 6 bases, and the germline ends lie 8 bases apart. CDR1 DFQATT and CDR2 SNEGSKA are derived from the germline V gene (reference sequence).